This paragraph covers one T cell receptor (beta chain) sequence. Its antigen is as yet unknown. The cDNA came from 5'RACE with 10-nucleotide random UMIs. TCRdb re-derived calls from the 5' RACE reads in MiXCR, one entry per CDR3 protein. Among fewer than 35,000 distinct CDR3 sequences, roughly 4.4% were seen once, and the ten largest hold 23%. This sample is drawn from a study of neurological immune-mediated disorders. Preparation of the unsorted libraries drew on 2 million PBMCs stored at -80 C. Regarding the study as a whole: Multiple sclerosis, the disease with the least TCR clonal expansion, fell below healthy controls, whereas HTLV-1-associated myelopathy showed the most. The absence of shared CDR3 amino acid sequences among expanded clones across subjects suggests private repertoires in all groups.

The clonotype was recovered from a man aged 18 to 35 in good health. What was sequenced was PBMCs.

In nucleotides, the CDR3 is TGCAGTGCTAGAACAGGGGATGTGGAAACTGAAGCTTTCTTT. Its translation: CSARTGDVETEAFF. J is TRBJ1-1 and V is TRBV20-1; TRBD1 matches 7 bases. The junction had 8 bases not matched to a gene; V was cut back by 2 bases and J by 5 bases. The CDR3 totals 14 residues. Germline V gene data show CDR1 as DFQATT and CDR2 as SNEGSKA (reference sequence).